The T cell receptor (beta chain) described here comes from a study of T-cell memory formation after mild COVID-19. TCRdb re-derived calls from the 5' RACE reads in MiXCR, one entry per CDR3 protein. Among hundreds of thousands of distinct CDR3 sequences listed, more than 15% were seen once. The CDR3 sequence is 14 residues long. Trimming took 1 base from V and 8 from J, leaving 14 bases between them. Germline V lookup: CDR1 MNHEY, CDR2 SVGAGI. This clonotype was recorded a few times. The receptor was derived from a young man who had mild COVID-19 (a few samples of this study predate the infection). Cell type and time point are not known. V and J are TRBV6-5 and TRBJ1-1; D remains ambiguous. Material: PBMCs or a T cell subset sorted from them (not recorded which). The CDR3 DNA sequence: TGTGCCAGCAGTTACTTGGCGGTCCAGTCAGAAGCTTTCTTT. This gives the protein CASSYLAVQSEAFF.